This entry features one T cell receptor (beta chain) sequence. Original methodology: Amplification from reference gene primers served as the basis for estimated nucleated cell counts. Clones were sequenced by immunoSEQ multiplex PCR, and TCRdb holds only the in-frame ones, with some missing. V and J calls and clone size are copied from that table; D and trimming were computed from the DNA. The sample comprises some 78,000 clones, approximately 86% of which are singletons, and around 5.3% rests with the top ten. This CDR3 has 12 amino acids. The germline V gene has CDR1 GTSNPN and CDR2 SVGIG (reference sequence). V gave up 7 bases and J gave up 9 bases, with 13 bases separating them. The sample belongs to a study of blood T cell repertoires in COVID-19. About the study: Acute and convalescent COVID-19 specimens originated in the United States, Italy and Spain.

This chain links TRBV30 with TRBJ1-6; a weak D match, TRBD1 (5 bases). This sequence was found in a man aged 50 to 59 with active or convalescent COVID-19. The sample was peripheral blood. The CDR3 loop reads CAFRQPASPLHF. The CDR3 DNA follows: TGTGCCTTTCGACAGCCGGCTTCACCCCTCCACTTT.